Shown below are 28 T cell receptor beta chains from a single sample sequenced in a study of cytomegalovirus exposure and HLA in healthy donors. Researchers ran the PCR with 60 Vbeta and 13 Jbeta primers. The assay was immunoSEQ multiplex PCR, and TCRdb's table has in-frame clones only and misses some. The sample has fewer than 250,000 clones, 70% to 80% seen once. Sequences were obtained from PBMCs. These receptors were obtained from a woman aged 25 to 39 in good health and CMV-seropositive.

DNA for the CDR3: TGCGCCAGCAGCGGCCTAGCGGGGTTCCAAGAGACCCAGTACTTC. Translated: CASSGLAGFQETQYF. The chain carries TRBV5-1 and TRBJ2-5, with TRBD2 matching over 9 bases. The germline V gene encodes CDR1 SGHRS and CDR2 YFSETQ. V gave up 4 bases and J gave up 1 base; unmatched junction bases: 5. The CDR3 consists of 15 residues.

The V and J genes are TRBV27 and TRBJ1-1; the D gene is possibly TRBD1 (6 bases). The V and J ends lost 3 bases and 8 bases respectively, with 10 bases between them. This CDR3 region has 12 residues. The V gene's germline CDR1 is MNHEY and CDR2 SMNVEV (reference sequence). CDR3 nucleotides: TGTGCCAGCAGTTTGGTGGGGGCAGAAGCTTTCTTT. It codes for CASSLVGAEAFF.

This chain connects TRBV2 to TRBJ1-5, with 7 bases identical to TRBD1. In germline, CDR1 is SNHLY, CDR2 FYNNEI. The CDR3 has 15 amino acids. Unmatched junction bases numbered 2, after V lost 3 bases and J lost 0 bases. The CDR3 loop is CASSDDRDSNQPQHF. The CDR3 DNA reads TGTGCCAGCAGTGACGACAGGGATAGCAATCAGCCCCAGCATTTT.

The chain links TRBV28 to TRBJ1-4; D is possibly TRBD1 (5 bases). V dropped 5 bases and J dropped 6 bases, with 10 bases sitting between them. Germline V CDR1 and CDR2: MDHEN, SYDVKM. The length of the CDR3 is 13 residues. This CDR3 reads CASSPPGYEKLFF. CDR3 nucleotides: TGTGCCAGCAGTCCCCCAGGGTATGAAAAACTGTTTTTT. Full variable domain (missing parts from reference TRBV28 and TRBJ1-4): DVKVTQSSRYLVKRTGEKVFLECVQDMDHENMFWYRQDPGLGLRLIYFSYDVKMKEKGDIPEGYSVSREKKERFSLILESASTNQTSMYLCASSPPGYEKLFFGSGTQLSVL.

V and J are TRBV7-8 and TRBJ1-2; D not resolved. The CDR3 totals 11 residues. Looked up from germline, CDR1 is SGHVS and CDR2 is FQNEAQ. V lost 3 bases and J 7 bases, leaving 6 bases between the germline ends. CDR3 nucleotides: TGTGCCAGCAGCTTCGGGGTTGGCTACACCTTC. Protein: CASSFGVGYTF.

The chain has TRBV7-6 and TRBJ2-7; D not resolved. Germline-derived CDR1 and CDR2 are SGHVS and FNYEAQ. Trimming left V 7 bases short and J 7 bases short, with 11 bases between. The CDR3 contains 11 residues. The CDR3 DNA is TGTGCCAGCACCCTCGTAGTGGAGCAGTACTTC. Translation: CASTLVVEQYF.

The J gene is TRBJ2-7, the V gene TRBV5-1, with a possible D match to TRBD1 (6 bases). Germline assignment: CDR1 SGHRS and CDR2 YFSETQ. Trimming cost V 4 bases and J 0 bases, with 14 bases left between them. The CDR3 extends over 15 amino acids. The CDR3 coding sequence is TGCGCCAGCAGCCAAGACAGGACCTACTCCTACGAGCAGTACTTC. The encoded protein is CASSQDRTYSYEQYF.

The V and J genes are TRBV9 and TRBJ1-1; D remains ambiguous. The V end lost 4 bases, the J end lost 4 bases, and 11 bases lay between the germline ends. The CDR3 extends over 13 amino acids. The germline gives CDR1 SGDLS, CDR2 YYNGEE. The CDR3 nucleotides read TGTGCCAGCAGCTACGGTAGCGGCACTGAAGCTTTCTTT. It encodes CASSYGSGTEAFF.

The DNA for the CDR3 is TGTGCCAGCAGCTTACTCGCGGTAGCGGGGGCTAGGGAGCAGTACTTC. Translated, it gives CASSLLAVAGAREQYF. The rearrangement links TRBV7-2 to TRBJ2-7, with 9 bases that match TRBD2. V dropped 2 bases and J dropped 7; count of bases not matched to a gene: 12. Germline-derived CDR1 and CDR2 are SGHTA and FQGNSA. This CDR3 comprises 16 residues.

The gene calls are TRBV27 and TRBJ1-1; TRBD1 matches 8 bases. With 5 bases clipped from V and 3 bases from J, the junction kept 5 bases outside the gene matches. Germline V gene sequence: CDR1 MNHEY, CDR2 SMNVEV (reference sequence). The CDR3 consists of 14 residues. CDR3 sequence: CASSLRQGYTEAFF. CDR3 sequence (DNA): TGTGCCAGCAGTCTCCGACAGGGGTACACTGAAGCTTTCTTT.

The gene calls are TRBV21-1 and TRBJ2-1; whether TRBD2, the table's D call, matches the DNA was not checked. TRBV21-1 is deemed a pseudogene. This CDR3 has 17 residues. In DNA, the CDR3 is TGTGCCACCGGTAGGACGTCCTTTCGGAGGGTAGACAATGAGCAGTTCTTC. This codes for CATGRTSFRRVDNEQFF.

A single count supports this clone. V gene TRBV2 combines with J gene TRBJ2-4, with D perhaps matching TRBD1 (5 bases). V was cut by 6 bases and J by 0 bases, with 9 bases left in between. The CDR3 totals 14 residues. Germline V CDR1 and CDR2: SNHLY, FYNNEI. CDR3 DNA: TGTGCCAGCAGCGCAGGGTTAGCCAAAAACATTCAGTACTTC. Translated: CASSAGLAKNIQYF.

V and J are TRBV6-5 and TRBJ1-5; 10 bases fit TRBD1. Trimming cost V 6 bases and J 5 bases; bases outside gene matches: 4. The CDR3 is 14 residues long. Germline V gene data show CDR1 as MNHEY and CDR2 as SVGAGI. Here the CDR3 DNA reads TGTGCCAGCAGAAAAGACAGGGGGCATCAGCCCCAGCATTTT. It translates to CASRKDRGHQPQHF.

This chain uses TRBV5-1 with TRBJ2-1; 10 nucleotides match TRBD1. Germline CDR1 is SGHRS and CDR2 is YFSETQ. The CDR3 has 18 amino acids. The ends lost 0 bases at V and 2 bases at J; junction bases unmatched: 8. This CDR3 is CASSLDLTGGVPYNEQFF. In nucleotides, the CDR3 is TGCGCCAGCAGCTTGGACCTGACAGGGGGCGTTCCCTACAATGAGCAGTTCTTC.

The chain employs TRBV4-2 and TRBJ2-7; D is perhaps TRBD1 (5 bases). Per the germline V gene, CDR1 is LGHNA and CDR2 is YNFKEQ. The V end lost 0 bases, the J end lost 2 bases, and 8 bases lay between the germline ends. This CDR3 region has 14 residues. The CDR3 region is CASSQDRGTYEQYF. DNA for the CDR3: TGTGCCAGCAGCCAAGATAGGGGTACCTACGAGCAGTACTTC.

The chain carries TRBV11-3 and TRBJ1-1; D remains unclear. The CDR3 sequence is 11 residues long. Germline CDR1 and CDR2: SGHNT and YENEEA. Trimming took off 0 bases at V and 11 bases at J, with 7 bases between the two ends. The CDR3 DNA sequence: TGTGCCAGCAGCTTAGATGAGTTGGCTTTCTTT. Its protein is CASSLDELAFF.

The CDR3 DNA reads TGTGCCAGCAGTCGACAGGGAATTGGCTATGGCTACACCTTC. As protein: CASSRQGIGYGYTF. The chain couples TRBV7-2 to TRBJ1-2; 7 nucleotides align to TRBD1. The V gene end was trimmed by 6 bases and the J gene end by 4 bases; junction bases not matched to a gene: 8. CDR1 is SGHTA, CDR2 FQGNSA, per germline. The CDR3 has 14 residues.

The gene calls are TRBV5-6 and TRBJ2-3, with D possibly matching TRBD1 (6 bases). The CDR3 sequence is 13 residues long. Deletions cut 2 bases from V and 5 bases from J, with 9 bases between. The germline gives CDR1 SGHDT, CDR2 YYEEEE. The CDR3 DNA follows: TGTGCCAGCAGCTTACAGGGAAAAGATACGCAGTATTTT. Translating it yields CASSLQGKDTQYF. Combining the CDR3 with reference TRBV5-6 and TRBJ2-3 gives the whole variable domain DAGVTQSPTHLIKTRGQQVTLRCSPKSGHDTVSWYQQALGQGPQFIFQYYEEEERQRGNFPDRFSGHQFPNYSSELNVNALLLGDSALYLCASSLQGKDTQYFGPGTRLTVL.

The chain uses TRBV19 and TRBJ2-7; 10 positions match TRBD1. The V and J ends lost 3 bases and 6 bases, in that order; junction bases with no gene match: 5. CDR3 length: 14 residues. The V gene's germline CDR1 is LNHDA and CDR2 SQIVND (reference sequence). This chain's CDR3 is CASSIGTGVIEQYF. The CDR3 coding sequence is TGTGCCAGTAGTATCGGGACAGGGGTAATCGAGCAGTACTTC.

This rearrangement joins TRBV27 to TRBJ2-2, with 7 bases identical to TRBD2. The ends lost 3 bases at V and 2 bases at J; junction bases unmatched: 6. The CDR3 sequence is 16 residues long. Per the germline V gene, CDR1 is MNHEY and CDR2 is SMNVEV (reference sequence). The CDR3 nucleotides read TGTGCCAGCAGTTTTTCGGGGGAGGGAAACACCGGGGAGCTGTTTTTT. This translates into CASSFSGEGNTGELFF.

In DNA form, the CDR3 reads TGTGCCACCAGCACACTGTCCCAAGAGACCCAGTACTTC. Encoded protein: CATSTLSQETQYF. V gene TRBV15 combines with J gene TRBJ2-5; D call uncertain. CDR1 is LNHNV, CDR2 YYDKDF, per germline (reference sequence). This CDR3 is built from 13 residues. V shed 4 bases and J shed 1 base, with 7 bases lying between them.

The rearrangement joins TRBV28 to TRBJ2-6; perhaps TRBD1 as D (5 bases). The CDR3 contains 14 residues. Trimming cost V 5 bases and J 2 bases, with 7 bases left between them. Germline V CDR1 and CDR2: MDHEN, SYDVKM. The CDR3 spells CASSVRAGANVLTF. CDR3 in DNA: TGTGCCAGCAGTGTCAGGGCTGGGGCCAACGTCCTGACTTTC. The complete variable domain, with remaining parts taken from reference TRBV28 and TRBJ2-6, reads DVKVTQSSRYLVKRTGEKVFLECVQDMDHENMFWYRQDPGLGLRLIYFSYDVKMKEKGDIPEGYSVSREKKERFSLILESASTNQTSMYLCASSVRAGANVLTFGAGSRLTVL.

The chain is built from TRBV9 and TRBJ1-2; D perhaps matches TRBD1 (5 bases). Germline V lookup: CDR1 SGDLS, CDR2 YYNGEE. Trimming left V 2 bases short and J 4 bases short, with 9 bases between. The length of the CDR3 is 13 residues. The CDR3: CASSVTASYGYTF. As DNA, the CDR3 is TGTGCCAGCAGCGTGACAGCCTCCTATGGCTACACCTTC.

This clone has only one observation. V gene TRBV7-9 combines with J gene TRBJ2-7; no firm D call. V was shortened by 4 bases and J by 0 bases, with 13 bases between the two germline ends. The CDR3 sequence is 15 residues long. Germline loops: CDR1 SEHNR, CDR2 FQNEAQ (reference sequence). CDR3 residues: CASSSPAGSSYEQYF. The CDR3, as DNA: TGTGCCAGCAGCTCCCCAGCAGGAAGCTCCTACGAGCAGTACTTC.

The chain recombines TRBV7-2 with TRBJ2-1, with D unclear. The V gene's germline CDR1 is SGHTA and CDR2 FQGNSA. The CDR3 is made up of 14 amino acids. Trimming took 2 bases from V and 8 from J, leaving 13 bases between them. The CDR3 bases are TGTGCCAGCAGCTTAATGGCAGAATCCGATGAGCAGTTCTTC. Residues: CASSLMAESDEQFF.

This chain uses TRBV9 with TRBJ1-4; weak D call: TRBD1 (5 bases). This CDR3 has 15 residues. The V and J ends lost 0 bases and 8 bases respectively, with 14 bases between them. Germline V lookup: CDR1 SGDLS, CDR2 YYNGEE. The CDR3 DNA reads TGTGCCAGCAGCGTAGGAGGAGGGGACCCAGAAAAACTGTTTTTT. Amino acids: CASSVGGGDPEKLFF.

This chain connects TRBV13 to TRBJ2-1; TRBD2 agrees at 10 bases. CDR3 length: 19 residues. Germline CDR1 is PRHDT and CDR2 is FYEKMQ (reference sequence). Trimming at V came to 2 bases and at J to 5 bases, leaving 15 bases not matched to a gene. The CDR3 nucleotides are TGTGCCAGCAGCTTACGCGTTCGGCTAGCGGGAGATAGGAACAATGAGCAGTTCTTC. Translating gives CASSLRVRLAGDRNNEQFF.

V and J are TRBV19 and TRBJ2-2; the match to TRBD1 covers 8 bases. CDR3 length: 15 amino acids. The germline CDR1 and CDR2 sequences are LNHDA and SQIVND (reference sequence). J gave up 4 bases and V 4 bases, and 5 bases lay outside the gene matches. This CDR3 reads CASSTGTGITGELFF. The CDR3 DNA sequence: TGTGCCAGTAGTACTGGGACAGGAATCACCGGGGAGCTGTTTTTT. The full variable domain, in which reference TRBV19 and TRBJ2-2 provide the parts outside the CDR3, is DGGITQSPKYLFRKEGQNVTLSCEQNLNHDAMYWYRQDPGQGLRLIYYSQIVNDFQKGDIAEGYSVSREKKESFPLTVTSAQKNPTAFYLCASSTGTGITGELFFGEGSRLTVL.